This paragraph reports one TCR beta chain. What it binds is unknown. Time point given: blood 2 weeks post-SBRT. Treatment: 15 Gy SBRT to primary tumor, nephrectomy 4 weeks later. The patient's renal cell carcinoma had clear cell pathology. The sample is drawn from a study of radiation and T cells in renal cell carcinoma. Across the study: Nephrectomy followed 15 Gy stereotactic body radiation by 4 weeks.

Profiled with immunoSEQ multiplex PCR; TCRdb holds only in-frame clones, not every one. The sample holds roughly 78,000 clones, 82% seen once. Points from the study as a whole: Without pretreatment biopsies, baseline tumor clonotype presence was undetermined. Top tumor clonotypes rose in blood 2 weeks post-radiation, then contracted.

The receptor comes from a man between 60 and 70 years old with renal cell carcinoma. The sequences come from blood, collected from a patient whose treatment included radiotherapy and nephrectomy.

The CDR3 DNA reads TGCAGCGTTGAAATCCCTGGACTAGGAAACTACAATGAGCAGTTCTTC. Translated, it gives CSVEIPGLGNYNEQFF. The chain is built from TRBV29-1 and TRBJ2-1; TRBD2 aligns across 7 bases. From germline, CDR1 is SQVTM and CDR2 ANQGSEA. The CDR3 is 16 residues long. V shed 2 bases, J shed 3 bases, and the junction held 10 bases outside the gene matches.